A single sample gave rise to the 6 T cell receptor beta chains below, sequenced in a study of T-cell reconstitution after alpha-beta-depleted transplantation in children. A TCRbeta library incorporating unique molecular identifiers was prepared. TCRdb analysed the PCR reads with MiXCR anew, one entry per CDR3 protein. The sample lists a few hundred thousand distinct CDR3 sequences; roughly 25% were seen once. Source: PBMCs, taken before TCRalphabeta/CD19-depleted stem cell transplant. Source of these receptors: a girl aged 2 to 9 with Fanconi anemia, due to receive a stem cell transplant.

CDR3 sequence: CASSVGTGTYEQYF. Written as DNA, the CDR3 is TGTGCCAGCAGCGTAGGGACAGGGACCTACGAGCAGTACTTC. The rearrangement links TRBV9 to TRBJ2-7; 8 positions match TRBD1. Trimming removed 0 bases from V and 2 bases from J; junction bases left unmatched: 1. Per the germline V gene, CDR1 is SGDLS and CDR2 is YYNGEE. This CDR3 contains 14 residues.

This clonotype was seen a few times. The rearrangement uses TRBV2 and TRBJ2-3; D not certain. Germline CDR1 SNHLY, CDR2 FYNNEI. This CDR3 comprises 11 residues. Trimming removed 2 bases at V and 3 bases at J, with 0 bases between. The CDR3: CASSETDTQYF. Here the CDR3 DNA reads TGTGCCAGCAGTGAAACAGATACGCAGTATTTT.

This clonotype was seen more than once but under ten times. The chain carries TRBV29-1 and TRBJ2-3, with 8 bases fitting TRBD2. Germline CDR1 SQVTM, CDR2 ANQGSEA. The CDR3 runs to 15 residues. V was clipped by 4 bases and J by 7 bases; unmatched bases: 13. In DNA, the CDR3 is TGCAGCGTTGGATCAGGGGCACGGGAGGGGAATACGCAGTATTTT. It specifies CSVGSGAREGNTQYF.

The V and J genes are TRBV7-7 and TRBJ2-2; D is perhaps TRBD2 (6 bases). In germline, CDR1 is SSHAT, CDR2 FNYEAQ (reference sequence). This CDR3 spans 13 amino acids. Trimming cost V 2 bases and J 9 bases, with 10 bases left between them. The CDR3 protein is CASSLRGNRELFF. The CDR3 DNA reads TGTGCCAGCAGCTTACGGGGGAACAGGGAGCTGTTTTTT.

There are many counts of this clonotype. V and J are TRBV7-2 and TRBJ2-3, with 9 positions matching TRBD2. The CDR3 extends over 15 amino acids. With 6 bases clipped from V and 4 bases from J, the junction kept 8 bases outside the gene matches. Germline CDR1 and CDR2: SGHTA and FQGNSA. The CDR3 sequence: CASRPLAGRADTQYF. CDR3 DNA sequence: TGTGCCAGCAGGCCTCTAGCGGGACGAGCAGATACGCAGTATTTT.

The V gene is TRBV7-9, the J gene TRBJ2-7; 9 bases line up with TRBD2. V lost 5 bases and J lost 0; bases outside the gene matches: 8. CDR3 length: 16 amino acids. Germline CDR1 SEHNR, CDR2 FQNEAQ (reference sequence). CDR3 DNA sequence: TGTGCCAGCAGCGCGAACCTAGCGGGGAGCTCCTACGAGCAGTACTTC. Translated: CASSANLAGSSYEQYF.